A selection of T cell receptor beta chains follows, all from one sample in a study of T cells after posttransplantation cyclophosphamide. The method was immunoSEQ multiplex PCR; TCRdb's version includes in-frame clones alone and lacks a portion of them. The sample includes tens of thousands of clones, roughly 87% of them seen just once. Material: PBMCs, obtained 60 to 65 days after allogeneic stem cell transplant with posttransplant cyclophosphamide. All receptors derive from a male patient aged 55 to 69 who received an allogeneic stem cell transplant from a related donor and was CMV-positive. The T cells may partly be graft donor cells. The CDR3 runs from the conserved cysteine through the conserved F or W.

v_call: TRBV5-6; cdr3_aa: CASSIRQSSYGYTF
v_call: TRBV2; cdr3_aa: CASHLNTEAFF
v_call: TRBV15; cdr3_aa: CATSSTVENWDTQYF
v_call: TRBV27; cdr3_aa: CASSFSQGFFGELFF
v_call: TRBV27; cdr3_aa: CASSSGTSNEQFF
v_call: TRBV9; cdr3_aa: CASSVGELYGYTF
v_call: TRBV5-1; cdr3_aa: CASSRTLGQAKTNYGYTF
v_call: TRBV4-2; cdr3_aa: CASSPKLAGITDTQYF
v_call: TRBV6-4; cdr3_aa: CASSPYVADTQYF
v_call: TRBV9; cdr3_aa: CASSVGPIGQANYGYTF
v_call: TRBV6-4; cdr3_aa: CASSHSPNYGYTF
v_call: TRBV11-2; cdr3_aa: CASSLRRAVGGGTQYF
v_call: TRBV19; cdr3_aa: CASSHSGEFNYGYTF
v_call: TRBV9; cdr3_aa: CASRGGGDTQYF
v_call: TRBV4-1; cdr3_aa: CASSQRGLRTGDNYGYTF
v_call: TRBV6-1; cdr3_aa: CASSRGLVEAFF
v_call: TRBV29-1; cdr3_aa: CSVEDREGARSGYTF
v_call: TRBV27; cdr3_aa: CASSFREPQNTDTQYF
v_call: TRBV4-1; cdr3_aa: CASSQITGGRPDTQYF
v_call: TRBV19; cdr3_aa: CASSMISGQGENQPQHF
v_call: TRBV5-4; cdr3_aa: CASSLGGARGIQYF
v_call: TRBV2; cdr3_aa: CASTGTGGTGANVLTF